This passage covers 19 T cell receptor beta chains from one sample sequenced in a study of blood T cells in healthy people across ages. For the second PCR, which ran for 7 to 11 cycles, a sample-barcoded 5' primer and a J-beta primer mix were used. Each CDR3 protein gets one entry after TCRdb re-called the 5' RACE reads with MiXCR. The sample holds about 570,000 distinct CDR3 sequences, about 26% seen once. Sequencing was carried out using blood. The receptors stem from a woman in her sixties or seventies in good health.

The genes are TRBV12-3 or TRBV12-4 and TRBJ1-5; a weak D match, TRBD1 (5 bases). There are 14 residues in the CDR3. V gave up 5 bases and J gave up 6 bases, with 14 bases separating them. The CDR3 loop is CASSSGHAGQPQHF. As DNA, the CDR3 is TGTGCCAGCAGTAGCGGACACGCGGGTCAGCCCCAGCATTTT.

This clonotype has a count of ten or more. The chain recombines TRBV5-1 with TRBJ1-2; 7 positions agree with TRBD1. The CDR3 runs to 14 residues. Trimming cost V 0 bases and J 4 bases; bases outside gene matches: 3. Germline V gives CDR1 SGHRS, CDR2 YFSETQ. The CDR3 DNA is TGCGCCAGCAGCTTGGGACAGGGTGCCTATGGCTACACCTTC. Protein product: CASSLGQGAYGYTF.

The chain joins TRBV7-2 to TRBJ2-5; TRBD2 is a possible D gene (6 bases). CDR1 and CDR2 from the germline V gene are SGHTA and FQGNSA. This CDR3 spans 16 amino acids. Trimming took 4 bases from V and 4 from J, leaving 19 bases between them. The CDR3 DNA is TGTGCCAGCAGCTCGTCGTTAGCGGCCCTCCGAGAGACCCAGTACTTC. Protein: CASSSSLAALRETQYF.

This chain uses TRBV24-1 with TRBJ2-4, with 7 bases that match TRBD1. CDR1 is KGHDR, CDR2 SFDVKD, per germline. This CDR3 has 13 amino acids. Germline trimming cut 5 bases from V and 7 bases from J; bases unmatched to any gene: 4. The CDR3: CATSAQGSNIQYF. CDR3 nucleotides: TGTGCCACCAGTGCACAGGGGAGTAACATTCAGTACTTC.

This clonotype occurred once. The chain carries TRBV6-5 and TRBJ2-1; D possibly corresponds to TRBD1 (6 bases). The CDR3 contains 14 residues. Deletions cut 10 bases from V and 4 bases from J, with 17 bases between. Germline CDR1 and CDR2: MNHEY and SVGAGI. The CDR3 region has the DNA TGTGCCACCCAACAGGGAAGCTCTTACAATGAGCAGTTCTTC. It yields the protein CATQQGSSYNEQFF.

CDR3 sequence reads: CSVDGRGSGNTIYF. Written as DNA, the CDR3 is TGCAGCGTTGATGGTCGGGGTTCTGGAAACACCATATATTTT. This rearrangement joins TRBV29-1 to TRBJ1-3; D ambiguous. The V gene's germline CDR1 is SQVTM and CDR2 ANQGSEA. Trimming shortened V by 3 bases and J by 1 base, and 10 bases separated the two germline ends. The CDR3 runs to 14 residues. The variable domain in full, with the rest retrieved from reference TRBV29-1 and TRBJ1-3, is SAVISQKPSRDICQRGTSLTIQCQVDSQVTMMFWYRQQPGQSLTLIATANQGSEATYESGFVIDKFPISRPNLTFSTLTVSNMSPEDSSIYLCSVDGRGSGNTIYFGEGSWLTVV.

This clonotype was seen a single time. In DNA, the CDR3 is TGTGCCAGCAGCTCTGGAGTGGGCTGGGGGGCAACAACTAATGAAAAACTGTTTTTT. It yields the protein CASSSGVGWGATTNEKLFF. This chain uses TRBV7-2 with TRBJ1-4; tentatively, D is TRBD1 (6 bases). Looked up from germline, CDR1 is SGHTA and CDR2 is FQGNSA. Trimming left V 4 bases short and J 0 bases short, with 21 bases between. This CDR3 is built from 19 residues. Together with reference TRBV7-2 and TRBJ1-4, the CDR3 gives the full variable domain: GAGVSQSPSNKVTEKGKDVELRCDPISGHTALYWYRQSLGQGLEFLIYFQGNSAPDKSGLPSDRFSAERTGGSVSTLTIQRTQQEDSAVYLCASSSGVGWGATTNEKLFFGSGTQLSVL.

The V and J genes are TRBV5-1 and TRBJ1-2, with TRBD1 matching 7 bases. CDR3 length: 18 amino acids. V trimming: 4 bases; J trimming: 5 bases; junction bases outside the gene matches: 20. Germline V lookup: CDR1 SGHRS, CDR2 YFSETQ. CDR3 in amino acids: CASSLSKPSTGMGYGYTF. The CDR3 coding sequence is TGCGCCAGCAGCCTTTCCAAACCATCGACAGGGATGGGTTATGGCTACACCTTC.

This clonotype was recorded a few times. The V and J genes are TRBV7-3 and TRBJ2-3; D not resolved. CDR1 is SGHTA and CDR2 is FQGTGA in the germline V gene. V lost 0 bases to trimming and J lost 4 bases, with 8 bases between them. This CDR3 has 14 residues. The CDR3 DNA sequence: TGTGCCAGCAGCTTAACCTCTTTATCAGATACGCAGTATTTT. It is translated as CASSLTSLSDTQYF.

CDR3 protein: CASSLGWASGNTIYF. The CDR3 DNA sequence: TGTGCCAGCAGCCTCGGATGGGCATCTGGAAACACCATATATTTT. The chain joins TRBV13 to TRBJ1-3, with D unclear. V lost 5 bases and J 1 base, leaving 12 bases between the germline ends. The CDR3 extends over 15 amino acids. Germline loops: CDR1 PRHDT, CDR2 FYEKMQ (reference sequence).

CDR3 sequence reads: CASSSSYPDETQYF. Written as DNA, the CDR3 is TGTGCCAGCAGTTCGTCTTATCCGGACGAGACCCAGTACTTC. The gene calls are TRBV12-3 or TRBV12-4 and TRBJ2-5; D is undetermined. Trimming removed 4 bases from V and 5 bases from J, with 14 bases in between. The CDR3 spans 14 residues.

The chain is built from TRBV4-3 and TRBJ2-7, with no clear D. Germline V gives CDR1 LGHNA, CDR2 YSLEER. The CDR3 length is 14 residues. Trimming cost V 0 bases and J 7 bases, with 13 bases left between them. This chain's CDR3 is CASSQEVGVLEQYF. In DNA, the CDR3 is TGCGCCAGCAGCCAAGAGGTTGGGGTTTTGGAGCAGTACTTC.

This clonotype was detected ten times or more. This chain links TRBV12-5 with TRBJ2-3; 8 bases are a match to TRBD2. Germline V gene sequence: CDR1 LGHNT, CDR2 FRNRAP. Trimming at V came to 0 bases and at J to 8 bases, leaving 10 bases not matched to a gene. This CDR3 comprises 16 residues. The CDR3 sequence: CASGLVSPVSGVTQYF. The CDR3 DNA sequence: TGTGCTAGTGGTTTGGTCTCGCCGGTTAGCGGGGTTACGCAGTATTTT.

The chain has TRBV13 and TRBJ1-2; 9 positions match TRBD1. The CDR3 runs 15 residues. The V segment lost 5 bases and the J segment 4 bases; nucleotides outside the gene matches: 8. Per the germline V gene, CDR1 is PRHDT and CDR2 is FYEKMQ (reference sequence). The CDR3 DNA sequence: TGTGCCAGCAGCCTGAGACAGGGGGGAACCTATGGCTACACCTTC. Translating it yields CASSLRQGGTYGYTF.

The CDR3 loop is CASSLIGGSTDTQYF. The CDR3 DNA reads as TGTGCCAGCAGTTTAATCGGGGGTAGCACAGATACGCAGTATTTT. The chain has TRBV12-3 or TRBV12-4 and TRBJ2-3, with D perhaps matching TRBD2 (6 bases). The CDR3 has 15 residues. The germline V and J ends were trimmed by 2 bases and 0 bases, with 9 bases remaining between them.

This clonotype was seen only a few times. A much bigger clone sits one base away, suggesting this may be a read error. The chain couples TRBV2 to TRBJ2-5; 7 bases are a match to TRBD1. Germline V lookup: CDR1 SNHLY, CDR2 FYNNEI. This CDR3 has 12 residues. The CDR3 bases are TGTGCCAGCAGAGAGGGGGCAGAGACCCGGTACTTC. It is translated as CASREGAETRYF.

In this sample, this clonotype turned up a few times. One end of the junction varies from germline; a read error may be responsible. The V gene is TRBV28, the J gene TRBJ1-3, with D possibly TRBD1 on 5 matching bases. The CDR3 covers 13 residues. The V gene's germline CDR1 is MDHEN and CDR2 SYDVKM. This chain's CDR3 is CASRGTAGDTIYF. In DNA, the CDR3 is TGTGCCAGCAGAGGGACTGCTGGAGACACCATATATTTT.

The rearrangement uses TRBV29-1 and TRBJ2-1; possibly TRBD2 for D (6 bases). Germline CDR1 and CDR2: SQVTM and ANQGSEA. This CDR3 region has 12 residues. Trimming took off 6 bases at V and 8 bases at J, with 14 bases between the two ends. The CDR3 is CSVGTPDHEQFF. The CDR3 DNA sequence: TGCAGCGTGGGGACTCCGGACCATGAGCAGTTCTTC.

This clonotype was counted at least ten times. This CDR3 reads CSVGSRETQYF. CDR3 in DNA: TGCAGCGTTGGAAGTAGGGAGACCCAGTACTTC. The V and J genes are TRBV29-1 and TRBJ2-5; D gene uncertain. The CDR3 contains 11 residues. Between the trimmed V and J ends, which lost 4 bases and 5 bases, there was a span of 8 bases. Germline V gene data show CDR1 as SQVTM and CDR2 as ANQGSEA.